The 2 T cell receptor beta chains given below trace back to one sample, sequenced in a study of early T cells in non-severe SARS-CoV-2 infection. TCRdb passed the 5' RACE reads through MiXCR, listing each CDR3 protein once. The sample gives fewer than 90,000 distinct CDR3 sequences, more than 13% of which show up once; about a tenth is in the top ten. Source material: whole blood. The receptors stem from an adult who was a healthcare worker with PCR-confirmed SARS-CoV-2 infection or an uninfected control (not recorded which).

The chain has TRBV7-2 and TRBJ2-7, with TRBD2 matching over 9 bases. This CDR3 contains 14 residues. Germline V gene lookup returns CDR1 SGHTA and CDR2 FQGNSA. Trimming at V came to 0 bases and at J to 3 bases, leaving 0 bases not matched to a gene. The CDR3 spells CASSLASGSYEQYF. In DNA form, the CDR3 reads TGTGCCAGCAGCTTAGCTAGCGGGAGCTACGAGCAGTACTTC.

The chain carries TRBV28 and TRBJ1-2, with D tentatively TRBD1 (5 bases). The CDR3 has 11 amino acids. Germline CDR1 reads MDHEN; CDR2 reads SYDVKM. V lost 8 bases and J 8 bases, leaving 12 bases between the germline ends. As DNA, the CDR3 is TGTGCCAGCGTCGGGGCGCGGGGCTACACCTTC. Translation: CASVGARGYTF.